These T cell receptor beta chains were read from a single sample in a study of cytomegalovirus exposure and HLA in healthy donors. The protocol was immunoSEQ multiplex PCR, while the TCRdb copy is restricted to in-frame clones and leaves out a portion. The repertoire holds about 99,000 clones, with roughly 80% as singletons. The sequenced sample consisted of PBMCs. These receptor sequences come from a middle-aged woman in good health and CMV-seronegative. The CDR3 runs from the conserved cysteine through the conserved F or W. Each record gives: CDR3 protein, CDR3 DNA, D gene, clone size, V gene, J gene. The D gene is left open where the match is weak. A clone size is listed for some rows: how often the clone was seen (once, few, many), or a class if it is expanded.

CDR3aa: CASSASSSRDKIF
CDR3nt: TGTGCCAGCTCAGCTTCCTCTTCCCGGGACAAGATCTTC
d_gene: .
abundance: .
v_gene: TRBV18
j_gene: TRBJ1-2

CDR3aa: CASSTRGLAGEQFF
CDR3nt: TGTGCCAGCAGCACCCGGGGACTAGCGGGTGAGCAGTTCTTC
d_gene: TRBD2
abundance: .
v_gene: TRBV9
j_gene: TRBJ2-1

CDR3aa: CSVRGLVNTEAFF
CDR3nt: TGCAGCGTCAGGGGTCTAGTGAACACTGAAGCTTTCTTT
d_gene: .
abundance: .
v_gene: TRBV29-1
j_gene: TRBJ1-1

CDR3aa: CASSLDRGPGNTIYF
CDR3nt: TGCGCCAGCAGCTTGGACAGAGGGCCCGGAAACACCATATATTTT
d_gene: .
abundance: few
v_gene: TRBV5-1
j_gene: TRBJ1-3

CDR3aa: CSVVEGYEQYF
CDR3nt: TGCAGCGTTGTCGAGGGCTACGAGCAGTACTTC
d_gene: .
abundance: .
v_gene: TRBV29-1
j_gene: TRBJ2-7

CDR3aa: CASSRTGTESYEQYF
CDR3nt: TGTGCCAGCAGCCGTACCGGGACAGAGTCCTACGAGCAGTACTTC
d_gene: TRBD1
abundance: .
v_gene: TRBV7-9
j_gene: TRBJ2-7

CDR3aa: CASSITGVSPLHF
CDR3nt: TGTGCCAGTAGTATTACGGGGGTATCACCCCTCCACTTT
d_gene: .
abundance: .
v_gene: TRBV19
j_gene: TRBJ1-6

CDR3aa: CASSVGQGANNEQFF
CDR3nt: TGTGCCAGCAGCGTAGGACAGGGGGCGAATAATGAGCAGTTCTTC
d_gene: TRBD1
abundance: few
v_gene: TRBV9
j_gene: TRBJ2-1

CDR3aa: CASSRESLSYEQYF
CDR3nt: TGTGCCAGCAGCCGGGAGTCTCTATCCTACGAGCAGTACTTC
d_gene: .
abundance: .
v_gene: TRBV14
j_gene: TRBJ2-7

CDR3aa: CASSSRRPEDQETQYF
CDR3nt: TGTGCCAGCAGTTCAAGACGGCCCGAGGATCAAGAGACCCAGTACTTC
d_gene: .
abundance: .
v_gene: TRBV28
j_gene: TRBJ2-5